Each of the 2 T cell receptor beta chains below was sequenced from the same sample in a study of blood T cell repertoires in COVID-19. TCRdb's copy holds only in-frame clones and misses some; the assay was immunoSEQ multiplex PCR. The data show 210,000 or so clones, around 84% seen once. The sample comprised peripheral blood. The receptor set was obtained from a human donor in a cohort sampled during active COVID-19.

In DNA form, the CDR3 reads TGTGCCAGCAGCGTAGCAGTGGGGGGTTTGGCCGACTATGGCTACACCTTC. Translating gives CASSVAVGGLADYGYTF. J is TRBJ1-2 and V is TRBV9, with D tentatively TRBD1 (5 bases). The ends were cut back, 0 bases at V and 3 bases at J, with 18 bases in the middle. The CDR3 covers 17 residues. From germline, CDR1 is SGDLS and CDR2 YYNGEE.

This chain connects TRBV6-2 or TRBV6-3 to TRBJ2-5, with D unresolved. CDR1 and CDR2 from the germline V gene are MNHEY and SVGEGT. The CDR3 covers 11 residues. The V gene lost 5 bases and the J gene lost 1 base, with 2 bases spanning the gap. CDR3 in DNA: TGTGCCAGCAGTCTCCAAGAGACCCAGTACTTC. It specifies CASSLQETQYF.